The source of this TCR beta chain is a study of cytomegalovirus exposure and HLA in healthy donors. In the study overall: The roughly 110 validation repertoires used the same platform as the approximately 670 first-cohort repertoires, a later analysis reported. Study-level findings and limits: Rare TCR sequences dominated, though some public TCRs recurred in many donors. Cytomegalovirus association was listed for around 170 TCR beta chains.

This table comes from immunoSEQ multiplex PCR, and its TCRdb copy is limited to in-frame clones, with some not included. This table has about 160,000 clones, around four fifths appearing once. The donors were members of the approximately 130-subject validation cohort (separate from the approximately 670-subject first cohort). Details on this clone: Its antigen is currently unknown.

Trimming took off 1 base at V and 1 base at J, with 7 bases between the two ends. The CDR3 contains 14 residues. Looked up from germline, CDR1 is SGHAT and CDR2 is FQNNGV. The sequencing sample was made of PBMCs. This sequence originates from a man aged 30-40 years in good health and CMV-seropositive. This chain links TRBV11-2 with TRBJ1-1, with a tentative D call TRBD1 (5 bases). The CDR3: CASSLARENTEAFF. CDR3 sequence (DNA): TGTGCCAGCAGCTTAGCCAGGGAGAACACTGAAGCTTTCTTT.